The 18 T cell receptor beta chains below were found in one sample sequenced in a study of response to subunit inactivated influenza vaccine. TCRdb re-called the RT-PCR reads with MiXCR, one entry per CDR3 protein. The sample lists 800,000 or so distinct CDR3 sequences, about 20% seen once, with approximately 10% in the top ten. The sequencing used PBMCs from blood, collected 5 to 6 days after vaccination. The source is a man aged 50 to 59 who received an inactivated influenza vaccine.

In this sample, this clonotype turned up a few times. In nucleotides, the CDR3 is TGCGCCAGCAGCCCGGGACAGGGGATAGGGGAGCTGTTTTTT. Translated, it gives CASSPGQGIGELFF. This chain connects TRBV4-3 to TRBJ2-2; TRBD1 agrees at 10 bases. The CDR3 runs to 14 residues. The V gene's germline CDR1 is LGHNA and CDR2 YSLEER. J lost 8 bases, V lost 4 bases, and 4 bases had no gene match.

The chain couples TRBV11-1 to TRBJ1-1; D not resolved. Looked up from germline, CDR1 is SGHAT and CDR2 is FQDESV (reference sequence). The CDR3 loop spans 14 amino acids. V gave up 3 bases and J gave up 7 bases, with 15 bases separating them. The CDR3 protein is CASSFRPGRDEAFF. The CDR3 bases are TGTGCCAGCAGCTTTCGTCCGGGTAGGGATGAAGCTTTCTTT. Supplemented by reference TRBV11-1 and TRBJ1-1, the full variable domain reads EAEVAQSPRYKITEKSQAVAFWCDPISGHATLYWYRQILGQGPELLVQFQDESVVDDSQLPKDRFSAERLKGVDSTLKIQPAELGDSAMYLCASSFRPGRDEAFFGQGTRLTVV.

The CDR3 DNA reads TGTGCCAGCAGTATCCTCTGGGGCAGGGGAGTCTATGGCTACACCTTC. Translating gives CASSILWGRGVYGYTF. The gene calls are TRBV28 and TRBJ1-2, with a weak D call TRBD1 (6 bases). Germline loops: CDR1 MDHEN, CDR2 SYDVKM. V gave up 5 bases and J gave up 4 bases, with 20 bases separating them. CDR3 length equals 16 residues.

This clonotype has just a few counts. V usage is TRBV24-1 and J usage is TRBJ2-5; TRBD2 matches 10 bases. Germline V gene data show CDR1 as KGHDR and CDR2 as SFDVKD. The CDR3 totals 14 residues. V lost 6 bases, J lost 7 bases, and 7 bases stayed unmatched. CDR3 residues: CATSSTSGVGTQYF. The CDR3 nucleotides are TGTGCCACCAGTAGTACTAGCGGGGTGGGGACCCAGTACTTC.

This clonotype has only a few counts. This sequence joins TRBV28 and TRBJ2-1; the D gene is possibly TRBD1 (6 bases). The CDR3 consists of 16 residues. V lost 2 bases and J 4 bases, leaving 15 bases between the germline ends. Germline V gene sequence: CDR1 MDHEN, CDR2 SYDVKM. The DNA for the CDR3 is TGTGCCAGCAGTTTAACTCTGACAGGCGGATACAATGAGCAGTTCTTC. As protein: CASSLTLTGGYNEQFF.

Only a few counts were recorded for this clonotype. This rearrangement joins TRBV7-9 to TRBJ1-6; unclear D gene. CDR3 length: 14 amino acids. The V and J ends lost 5 bases and 5 bases respectively, with 10 bases between them. Germline lookup yields CDR1 SEHNR and CDR2 FQNEAQ (reference sequence). The CDR3 loop is CASSRGSDNSPLHF. DNA of the CDR3: TGTGCCAGCAGCCGGGGATCGGATAATTCACCCCTCCACTTT.

The rearrangement links TRBV5-1 to TRBJ2-2, with a tentative D call TRBD2 (5 bases). Trimming took off 2 bases at V and 7 bases at J, with 9 bases between the two ends. CDR1 SGHRS and CDR2 YFSETQ come from the germline V gene. This CDR3 comprises 13 residues. CDR3 coding DNA: TGCGCCAGCAGCTTTGGAGGAGACGGGGAGCTGTTTTTT. Translation: CASSFGGDGELFF.

The V and J genes are TRBV7-2 and TRBJ2-1; D might be TRBD1 or TRBD2, each matching 6 bases. The V and J ends lost 0 bases and 2 bases respectively, with 11 bases between them. The CDR3 extends over 16 amino acids. CDR1 is SGHTA, CDR2 FQGNSA, per germline. This CDR3 is CASSLASGAAYNEQFF. CDR3 in DNA: TGTGCCAGCAGCTTAGCATCGGGGGCAGCCTACAATGAGCAGTTCTTC.

The CDR3 loop is CASKGLAGGKYSYEQYF. In DNA, the CDR3 is TGTGCCAGCAAGGGACTAGCGGGGGGGAAATACTCCTACGAGCAGTACTTC. This chain uses TRBV28 with TRBJ2-7, with 16 nucleotides matching TRBD2. V lost 7 bases and J lost 0; bases outside the gene matches: 6. This CDR3 contains 17 residues. The V gene's germline CDR1 is MDHEN and CDR2 SYDVKM.

The chain links TRBV20-1 to TRBJ1-4; 9 bases agree with TRBD1. The germline CDR1 and CDR2 sequences are DFQATT and SNEGSKA (reference sequence). This CDR3 has 13 amino acids. The V gene end was trimmed by 6 bases and the J gene end by 7 bases; junction bases not matched to a gene: 6. CDR3 region: CSAKTGGSEKLFF. In DNA, the CDR3 is TGCAGTGCAAAGACAGGGGGAAGTGAAAAACTGTTTTTT.

This clonotype was detected many times. This sequence joins TRBV29-1 and TRBJ2-1; 10 nucleotides agree with TRBD2. Germline V gives CDR1 SQVTM, CDR2 ANQGSEA. The CDR3 loop spans 15 amino acids. The V segment lost 6 bases and the J segment 1 base; nucleotides outside the gene matches: 6. The CDR3 protein is CSVRGLADSYNEQFF. In nucleotides, the CDR3 is TGCAGCGTGAGAGGACTAGCGGATTCCTACAATGAGCAGTTCTTC.

V and J are TRBV5-1 and TRBJ2-1, with D tentatively TRBD1 (7 bases). V gave up 4 bases and J gave up 0 bases, with 11 bases separating them. The CDR3 contains 15 residues. Per the germline V gene, CDR1 is SGHRS and CDR2 is YFSETQ. Here the CDR3 DNA reads TGCGCCAGCAGCGTTCAGGGGGGCTCCTACAATGAGCAGTTCTTC. As protein: CASSVQGGSYNEQFF.

Only a few counts were recorded for this clonotype. The genes are TRBV7-2 and TRBJ2-3, with TRBD2 matching over 13 bases. This CDR3 region has 18 residues. Trimming took 4 bases from V and 4 from J; bases not matched to a gene: 11. Germline assignment: CDR1 SGHTA and CDR2 FQGNSA. The chain's CDR3 is CASSSSLGLAGASDTQYF. CDR3 bases: TGTGCCAGCAGCTCTAGCCTTGGACTAGCGGGGGCGTCAGATACGCAGTATTTT.

CDR3 sequence (DNA): TGTGCCAGCAGTCCTGACAGGGGAAGTGCAGAGACCCAGTACTTC. Translated, it gives CASSPDRGSAETQYF. The chain carries TRBV28 and TRBJ2-5, with 8 bases identical to TRBD1. V lost 5 bases to trimming and J lost 4 bases; unmatched junction nucleotides: 9. The CDR3 is 15 residues long. Germline CDR1 reads MDHEN; CDR2 reads SYDVKM.

The chain couples TRBV5-1 to TRBJ1-1; D is possibly TRBD1 (6 bases). This CDR3 region has 15 residues. Trimming pared 1 base from V and 6 bases from J, leaving 16 bases between. In germline, CDR1 is SGHRS, CDR2 YFSETQ. The CDR3 sequence: CASSLNTGISAEAFF. CDR3 nucleotides: TGCGCCAGCAGCTTGAACACAGGGATTAGCGCTGAAGCTTTCTTT. The whole variable domain, filled in from reference TRBV5-1 and TRBJ1-1, reads KAGVTQTPRYLIKTRGQQVTLSCSPISGHRSVSWYQQTPGQGLQFLFEYFSETQRNKGNFPGRFSGRQFSNSRSEMNVSTLELGDSALYLCASSLNTGISAEAFFGQGTRLTVV.

With regard to this clonotype: A much larger clone is a single base away; this may be a read error. The CDR3 sequence: CSSSQVVGMNTEAFF. The CDR3 coding sequence is TGTTCCAGCAGTCAGGTGGTGGGAATGAACACTGAAGCTTTCTTT. The chain has TRBV28 and TRBJ1-1; D not certain. Germline V gene sequence: CDR1 MDHEN, CDR2 SYDVKM. The CDR3 has 15 residues.

This clonotype occurred a few times. The chain has TRBV20-1 and TRBJ2-6; no definite D call. In germline, CDR1 is DFQATT, CDR2 SNEGSKA (reference sequence). The CDR3 spans 16 residues. Trimming removed 0 bases at V and 2 bases at J, with 11 bases between. CDR3 in DNA: TGCAGTGCTAGAGATAATCTTGGGGCTGGGGCCAACGTCCTGACTTTC. Its protein is CSARDNLGAGANVLTF.

This clonotype has more than one count but fewer than ten. The CDR3 is CASSGFASYEQYF. The CDR3 DNA reads TGCGCCAGCAGCGGGTTTGCATCCTACGAGCAGTACTTC. The V call is TRBV5-1, the J call TRBJ2-7; D is uncertain. This CDR3 contains 13 residues. CDR1 and CDR2 (germline): SGHRS, YFSETQ. V lost 4 bases to trimming and J lost 1 base, with 9 bases between them.